This TCR beta chain is drawn from a study of T cells after yellow fever vaccination. Per germline, CDR1 LNHNV and CDR2 YYDKDF (reference sequence). This CDR3 comprises 16 residues. V dropped 9 bases and J dropped 0 bases, with 20 bases sitting between them. There are many counts of this clonotype. The antigen remains undetermined. MiXCR, run by TCRdb on the 5' RACE reads, gives a single entry per CDR3 protein. The sample carries some 110,000 distinct CDR3 sequences, more than 7.5% recorded once. Points from the study as a whole: The study re-detected most primary-vaccination clones after the booster (under 97% CD4, roughly 88% CD8).

V and J are TRBV15 and TRBJ2-5; D gene uncertain. Sequences were derived from CD8+ T cells sorted from PBMCs, sampled 45 days after the yellow fever booster vaccination. This TCR derives from a man aged 30-40 years who received the YFV17D yellow fever vaccine. In DNA form, the CDR3 reads TGTGCCACGACATCCCAGGCAGGAATGTACCAAGAGACCCAGTACTTC. It specifies CATTSQAGMYQETQYF.